The present TCR beta chain was sequenced within a study of OX40 agonist ivuxolimab in advanced cancers. At the level of the study: Earlier treatment with anti-PD-1, anti-PD-L1 or anti-CTLA-4 was permitted, and around 36% had received some.

Worth noting for this clone: Its antigen remains unknown.

Some clones are missing from TCRdb's copy, which holds only in-frame ones; the method was immunoSEQ multiplex PCR. The sample contains 65,000 or so clones, 84% of which appear only once. The study's findings and limits: Clones of CD4+ and CD8+ blood T cells grew by week 6 at doses of 0.1 to 3.0 mg/kg. Partial responders receiving 0.1-3.0 mg/kg showed among the lowest clonal expansion. Antigen specificity of clonally expanded peripheral T cells was not established.

The receptor was derived from an adult with an advanced solid tumor such as melanoma, head and neck, liver or kidney cancer. The sample in question was CD4+ or CD8+ T cells sorted from blood, obtained in a trial of the OX40 agonist ivuxolimab.

The CDR3 sequence: CASSGTYEQFF. The CDR3 coding sequence is TGTGCCAGCAGTGGGACTTACGAGCAGTTCTTC. J is TRBJ2-1 and V is TRBV6-1, with a weak D call TRBD2 (5 bases). The CDR3 consists of 11 residues. CDR1 MNHNS and CDR2 SASEGT come from the germline V gene. The ends were cut back, 4 bases at V and 10 bases at J, with 8 bases in the middle.